What follows are 23 T cell receptor beta chains derived from one specimen sequenced in a study of shared clonotypes between healthy human individuals. Clones were sequenced by immunoSEQ multiplex PCR, and TCRdb holds only the in-frame ones, with some missing. The repertoire holds hundreds of thousands of clones, with around three quarters as singletons. The sample taken for sequencing was PBMCs. These receptors originate from a woman aged 40 to 50 in good health. Some clones in this sample may be carry-over from other donors' samples.

The chain carries TRBV2 and TRBJ2-4; 7 bases align to TRBD2. In germline, CDR1 is SNHLY, CDR2 FYNNEI. The CDR3 is made up of 16 amino acids. V shed 4 bases and J 7 bases; nucleotides not matched to a gene: 13. CDR3 protein: CASSATPPGGGNIQYF. The CDR3 DNA reads TGTGCCAGCAGTGCCACCCCCCCGGGGGGAGGGAACATTCAGTACTTC. Using reference TRBV2 and TRBJ2-4 for the parts outside the CDR3, the full variable domain is EPEVTQTPSHQVTQMGQEVILRCVPISNHLYFYWYRQILGQKVEFLVSFYNNEISEKSEIFDDQFSVERPDGSNFTLKIRSTKLEDSAMYFCASSATPPGGGNIQYFGAGTRLSVL.

The chain employs TRBV2 and TRBJ2-3, with TRBD1 as a possible D gene (6 bases). The length of the CDR3 is 15 residues. Trimming left V 6 bases short and J 1 base short, with 14 bases between. Per the germline V gene, CDR1 is SNHLY and CDR2 is FYNNEI. CDR3 nucleotide sequence: TGTGCCAGCAGCCGAACCGGACAGCGCACAGATACGCAGTATTTT. This encodes CASSRTGQRTDTQYF. Together with reference TRBV2 and TRBJ2-3, the CDR3 gives the full variable domain: EPEVTQTPSHQVTQMGQEVILRCVPISNHLYFYWYRQILGQKVEFLVSFYNNEISEKSEIFDDQFSVERPDGSNFTLKIRSTKLEDSAMYFCASSRTGQRTDTQYFGPGTRLTVL.

V and J are TRBV5-5 and TRBJ1-2; the match to TRBD1 covers 8 bases. There are 14 residues in the CDR3. J gave up 2 bases and V 0 bases, and 0 bases lay outside the gene matches. In germline, CDR1 is SGHKS, CDR2 YYEKEE (reference sequence). CDR3 region: CASSLDRGNYGYTF. DNA for the CDR3: TGTGCCAGCAGCTTGGACAGGGGGAACTATGGCTACACCTTC.

This clone came up a few times. The chain links TRBV2 to TRBJ1-1, with D hard to call. Trimming took 8 bases from V and 0 from J, leaving 10 bases between them. The length of the CDR3 is 13 residues. Germline CDR1 reads SNHLY; CDR2 reads FYNNEI. CDR3: CASPRDLNTEAFF. DNA for the CDR3: TGTGCCAGCCCTAGAGACTTGAACACTGAAGCTTTCTTT.

At least ten counts were recorded for this clone. The chain joins TRBV30 to TRBJ1-1; TRBD1 matches at 7 bases. The CDR3 sequence is 13 residues long. Unmatched junction bases numbered 11, after V lost 6 bases and J lost 7 bases. Germline V CDR1 and CDR2: GTSNPN, SVGIG (reference sequence). The CDR3 is CACDGLRGFEAFF. The CDR3 nucleotides are TGTGCCTGTGACGGACTCAGGGGGTTTGAAGCTTTCTTT. Full variable domain (missing parts from reference TRBV30 and TRBJ1-1): SQTIHQWPATLVQPVGSPLSLECTVEGTSNPNLYWYRQAAGRGLQLLFYSVGIGQISSEVPQNLSASRPQDRQFILSSKKLLLSDSGFYLCACDGLRGFEAFFGQGTRLTVV.

At least ten counts were recorded for this clone. This sequence joins TRBV30 and TRBJ2-7; D uncertain. The CDR3 has 13 amino acids. V was cut by 4 bases and J by 0 bases, with 10 bases left in between. The V gene's germline CDR1 is GTSNPN and CDR2 SVGIG (reference sequence). The CDR3 reads CAWMPGSSYEQYF. Written as DNA, the CDR3 is TGTGCCTGGATGCCAGGCAGCTCCTACGAGCAGTACTTC. The complete variable domain, with remaining parts taken from reference TRBV30 and TRBJ2-7, reads SQTIHQWPATLVQPVGSPLSLECTVEGTSNPNLYWYRQAAGRGLQLLFYSVGIGQISSEVPQNLSASRPQDRQFILSSKKLLLSDSGFYLCAWMPGSSYEQYFGPGTRLTVT.

The J gene is TRBJ2-4, the V gene TRBV30; 7 bases agree with TRBD1. The CDR3 is 14 residues long. The germline CDR1 and CDR2 sequences are GTSNPN and SVGIG (reference sequence). The ends lost 0 bases at V and 10 bases at J; junction bases unmatched: 9. CDR3 bases: TGTGCCTGGAGTGTTGGGACAGTCGGTTTTATTCAGTACTTC. It codes for CAWSVGTVGFIQYF. The full variable domain, with the rest looked up from reference TRBV30 and TRBJ2-4, is SQTIHQWPATLVQPVGSPLSLECTVEGTSNPNLYWYRQAAGRGLQLLFYSVGIGQISSEVPQNLSASRPQDRQFILSSKKLLLSDSGFYLCAWSVGTVGFIQYFGAGTRLSVL.

Note on this clone: A far larger clone is just one base off, so this is likely a read error. This chain uses TRBV30 with TRBJ2-5; 7 bases are shared with TRBD2. Germline-derived CDR1 and CDR2 are GTSNPN and SVGIG (reference sequence). This CDR3 is 12 amino acids long. The CDR3 sequence: CARSPGGETQYF. CDR3 bases: TGTGCCCGGAGCCCCGGGGGGGAGACCCAGTACTTC.

This rearrangement joins TRBV25-1 to TRBJ2-3, with D possibly matching TRBD2 (6 bases). Trimming took off 1 base at V and 10 bases at J, with 21 bases between the two ends. The CDR3 is 16 residues long. Germline CDR1 MGHDK, CDR2 SYGVNS. CDR3 DNA: TGTGCCAGCAGTGAATTCGGTAGTGGCCGAAAGCGGGCGCAGTATTTT. Its protein product is CASSEFGSGRKRAQYF.

The genes are TRBV7-8 and TRBJ2-7, with D unresolved. Germline CDR1 reads SGHVS; CDR2 reads FQNEAQ. V was shortened by 0 bases and J by 4 bases, with 7 bases between the two germline ends. This CDR3 contains 13 residues. The CDR3 loop reads CASSLALGYEQYF. CDR3 sequence (DNA): TGTGCCAGCAGCTTAGCTCTCGGTTACGAGCAGTACTTC.

This clone was counted once. This sequence joins TRBV7-9 and TRBJ1-4, with D possibly TRBD1 on 5 matching bases. V was cut by 4 bases and J by 6 bases, with 9 bases left in between. The germline V gene encodes CDR1 SEHNR and CDR2 FQNEAQ (reference sequence). This CDR3 has 13 amino acids. CDR3 nucleotide sequence: TGTGCCAGCAGCTCAGGGAGGGATGAAAAACTGTTTTTT. Protein product: CASSSGRDEKLFF.

This chain connects TRBV7-9 to TRBJ1-4, with a possible D match to TRBD1 (6 bases). The CDR3 spans 16 residues. Trimming left V 1 base short and J 3 bases short, with 12 bases between. The germline CDR1 and CDR2 sequences are SEHNR and FQNEAQ (reference sequence). This chain's CDR3 is CASSLVLTGANEKLFF. CDR3 coding DNA: TGTGCCAGCAGCTTAGTGTTGACAGGAGCTAATGAAAAACTGTTTTTT.

Of note for this clone: With a far larger clone one base away, a read error is the likely cause. The conserved phenylalanine or tryptophan normally closing the CDR3 is absent here, so this likely arose from a read error. This sample also contains other DNA sequences that code for the same CDR3. The J gene is TRBJ1-1, the V gene TRBV29-1; unclear D gene. Germline V gene lookup returns CDR1 SQVTM and CDR2 ANQGSEA. V lost 4 bases to trimming and J lost 7 bases, with 19 bases between them. The CDR3 consists of 14 residues. DNA for the CDR3: TGCAGCGTTGTCCTAACCCGGGGTGGGATTGAAGCTTTCCTT. It is translated as CSVVLTRGGIEAFL.

This rearrangement joins TRBV11-3 to TRBJ1-2, with 9 bases aligning to TRBD1. V trimming: 5 bases; J trimming: 14 bases; junction bases outside the gene matches: 21. CDR1 SGHNT and CDR2 YENEEA come from the germline V gene. CDR3 size: 16 residues. CDR3 loop: CASSPGVGAGGQGFTF. The CDR3 DNA sequence: TGTGCCAGCAGCCCTGGGGTTGGGGCTGGGGGACAGGGCTTTACCTTC.

The chain is built from TRBV7-2 and TRBJ2-3, with D perhaps matching TRBD1 (6 bases). The V and J ends lost 4 bases and 1 base respectively, with 9 bases between them. Germline V gives CDR1 SGHTA, CDR2 FQGNSA. The CDR3 totals 14 residues. CDR3 residues: CASSWGPGTDTQYF. In DNA, the CDR3 is TGTGCCAGCAGCTGGGGGCCGGGCACAGATACGCAGTATTTT.

For this clone: Other DNA sequences in this sample translate to the same CDR3. The chain couples TRBV7-9 to TRBJ1-1; no clear D gene. With 2 bases removed from V and 4 bases from J, the gap between germline ends came to 5 bases. Germline CDR1 and CDR2: SEHNR and FQNEAQ (reference sequence). The CDR3 sequence is 12 residues long. The CDR3, as DNA: TGTGCCAGCAGCTTAACGGGCACTGAAGCTTTCTTT. Protein product: CASSLTGTEAFF.

V and J are TRBV6-1 and TRBJ2-7, with 8 bases identical to TRBD2. This CDR3 contains 15 residues. V lost 3 bases to trimming and J lost 6 bases; unmatched junction nucleotides: 10. Germline V gives CDR1 MNHNS, CDR2 SASEGT. The CDR3 loop is CASSDLAGLGSEQYF. CDR3 nucleotides: TGTGCCAGCAGTGACCTAGCGGGCCTAGGATCCGAGCAGTACTTC.

The CDR3 DNA reads TGCGCCAGCAGCCAAGACAGGGGAGGTTTAGGAGATACGCAGTATTTT. Its protein product is CASSQDRGGLGDTQYF. V and J are TRBV5-1 and TRBJ2-3; 8 bases line up with TRBD1. This CDR3 contains 16 residues. Trimming at V came to 4 bases and at J to 5 bases, leaving 12 bases not matched to a gene. Germline values: CDR1 SGHRS, CDR2 YFSETQ.

The V call is TRBV2, the J call TRBJ2-5; TRBD1 or TRBD2 may be the D gene (5 bases each). The germline gives CDR1 SNHLY, CDR2 FYNNEI. Trimming shortened V by 8 bases and J by 4 bases, and 14 bases separated the two germline ends. The CDR3 is made up of 13 amino acids. Written as DNA, the CDR3 is TGTGCCAGCGTAGGGGAGCAGGGAGAGACCCAGTACTTC. Translating gives CASVGEQGETQYF.

The chain has TRBV15 and TRBJ2-7; tentatively, D is TRBD2 (6 bases). Germline V gene sequence: CDR1 LNHNV, CDR2 YYDKDF (reference sequence). V lost 3 bases, J lost 9 bases, and 21 bases lay in between. The CDR3 consists of 15 residues. As DNA, the CDR3 is TGTGCCACCAGCAGCGTCGGAGGGCCCTCCGGTAGGCAGTACTTC. It is translated as CATSSVGGPSGRQYF.

Worth noting for this clone: This specimen includes other DNA sequences encoding the same CDR3. This sequence joins TRBV11-2 and TRBJ1-5; D uncertain. Germline V gene sequence: CDR1 SGHAT, CDR2 FQNNGV. The CDR3 has 13 residues. Trimming cost V 5 bases and J 1 base, with 6 bases left between them. The CDR3 bases are TGTGCCAGCAGCCTAGGGAGCAATCAGCCCCAGCATTTT. This translates into CASSLGSNQPQHF. The whole variable domain, remainder taken from reference TRBV11-2 and TRBJ1-5, is EAGVAQSPRYKIIEKRQSVAFWCNPISGHATLYWYQQILGQGPKLLIQFQNNGVVDDSQLPKDRFSAERLKGVDSTLKIQPAKLEDSAVYLCASSLGSNQPQHFGDGTRLSIL.

This chain joins TRBV20-1 and TRBJ2-5; either TRBD1 or TRBD2 may fit D (5 bases each). The CDR3 is 11 amino acids. Germline loops: CDR1 DFQATT, CDR2 SNEGSKA (reference sequence). Here the CDR3 DNA reads TGCAGGGTCCAGGCTGGGGGGACCCAGTACTTC. This gives the protein CRVQAGGTQYF.

In this sample, this clone turned up a few times. The chain joins TRBV28 to TRBJ2-7; a possible D gene is TRBD2 (6 bases). Germline V gene sequence: CDR1 MDHEN, CDR2 SYDVKM. The CDR3 is 14 amino acids. The ends were cut back, 4 bases at V and 7 bases at J, with 17 bases in the middle. CDR3 residues: CASSSLAGRGEQYF. CDR3 coding DNA: TGTGCCAGCAGTTCCTTGGCGGGTCGGGGGGAGCAGTACTTC.